The 13 T cell receptor beta chains below come from one sample, sequenced in a study of beta chain features in type 1 diabetes. What was sequenced were expressed TCRB transcripts, since all of the isolated RNA had been reverse transcribed. The table came from immunoSEQ multiplex PCR; TCRdb's copy has only in-frame clones and leaves some out. There are 310,000 or so clones in the sample; less than 9.5% occur only once, and 0.44% lies in the top ten. Sequenced input: central memory CD4+ T cells from blood. These receptors all come from a woman under 30 in good health.

The CDR3 sequence: CASSFGLLGYNEQFF. The CDR3 nucleotides are TGTGCCAGCAGTTTTGGGCTATTAGGTTACAATGAGCAGTTCTTC. This chain uses TRBV28 with TRBJ2-1; no definite D call. The germline V gene encodes CDR1 MDHEN and CDR2 SYDVKM. CDR3 length: 15 residues. V lost 3 bases and J 4 bases, leaving 13 bases between the germline ends.

J is TRBJ1-5 and V is TRBV28, with 7 nucleotides matching TRBD1. Germline CDR1 and CDR2: MDHEN and SYDVKM. V lost 7 bases and J lost 6; bases outside the gene matches: 12. The CDR3 covers 15 residues. The CDR3 bases are TGTGCCAGCACAGGGGGGTTCGATGTAGGTCAGCCCCAGCATTTT. Its protein is CASTGGFDVGQPQHF.

This chain links TRBV9 with TRBJ2-1, with TRBD2 matching 8 bases. This CDR3 comprises 18 residues. The germline V gene encodes CDR1 SGDLS and CDR2 YYNGEE. J gave up 0 bases and V 4 bases, and 12 bases lay outside the gene matches. The CDR3 DNA reads TGTGCCAGCAGCTCAGCCCCCCTAGCGGGCAGCTCCTACAATGAGCAGTTCTTC. Its protein is CASSSAPLAGSSYNEQFF.

This clone was observed a handful of times. This chain connects TRBV6-1 to TRBJ1-4; 7 nucleotides match TRBD1. The V and J ends lost 6 bases and 3 bases, in that order; junction bases with no gene match: 7. The V gene's germline CDR1 is MNHNS and CDR2 SASEGT. The CDR3 sequence is 15 residues long. The DNA for the CDR3 is TGTGCCAGCAGCACGCTGGGGACAGCTAATGAAAAACTGTTTTTT. Amino acids: CASSTLGTANEKLFF.

This clone showed up just a few times. The genes are TRBV25-1 and TRBJ2-5; the D gene could be TRBD1 or TRBD2 (6 bases each). The J call is doubtful: the DNA matches TRBJ2-7 better. The CDR3 totals 16 residues. Germline CDR1 MGHDK, CDR2 SYGVNS. The CDR3 reads CASRGEGGQGSYEQYF. CDR3 coding DNA: TGTGCCAGCAGGGGTGAAGGGGGGCAGGGGTCCTACGAGCAGTACTTC.

V usage is TRBV5-4 and J usage is TRBJ1-2, with no clear D. V was shortened by 0 bases and J by 7 bases, with 16 bases between the two germline ends. The germline gives CDR1 SGHNT, CDR2 YYREEE (reference sequence). The CDR3 length is 15 residues. The CDR3 DNA follows: TGTGCCAGCAGCTTGGATTTCGCGAATTCGGGTGGCTACACCTTC. Residues: CASSLDFANSGGYTF.

The table lists this clone with a few counts. The gene calls are TRBV28 and TRBJ1-2; D remains unclear. Trimming took 6 bases from V and 3 from J, leaving 5 bases between them. The CDR3 is made up of 11 amino acids. Germline CDR1 and CDR2: MDHEN and SYDVKM. The CDR3 nucleotides are TGTGCCAGCAGCAAATACTATGGCTACACCTTC. Translation gives CASSKYYGYTF.

This clone was recorded a few times. The chain is built from TRBV28 and TRBJ2-7; TRBD2 aligns across 8 bases. V gave up 6 bases and J gave up 3 bases; unmatched junction bases: 10. CDR3 length equals 15 residues. Germline V gene sequence: CDR1 MDHEN, CDR2 SYDVKM. CDR3 loop: CASRPVGGRNYEQYF. The CDR3 nucleotides are TGTGCCAGCAGACCCGTGGGCGGGAGGAACTACGAGCAGTACTTC.

In this sample, this clone turned up many times. The chain employs TRBV28 and TRBJ2-3, with D perhaps matching TRBD1 or TRBD2 (6 bases each). The CDR3 is made up of 15 amino acids. The germline CDR1 and CDR2 sequences are MDHEN and SYDVKM. V was cut by 5 bases and J by 1 base, with 13 bases left in between. In DNA form, the CDR3 reads TGTGCCAGCAGTACTCCGAGGGGGGGCACAGATACGCAGTATTTT. Protein: CASSTPRGGTDTQYF.

The sample holds a few counts of this clone. CDR3: CASTSGTTREAFF. CDR3 nucleotides: TGTGCCAGCACCTCCGGGACAACCCGTGAAGCTTTCTTT. The gene calls are TRBV28 and TRBJ1-1; D possibly corresponds to TRBD1 (6 bases). V was clipped by 7 bases and J by 7 bases, with 16 bases between them. CDR3 length: 13 residues. In germline, CDR1 is MDHEN, CDR2 SYDVKM.

This chain joins TRBV6-7 and TRBJ2-5; D is possibly TRBD1 or TRBD2 (5 bases each). TRBV6-7 is marked as an open reading frame, function uncertain. The ends were cut back, 10 bases at V and 2 bases at J, with 11 bases in the middle. The CDR3 is made up of 12 amino acids. CDR3 region: CATRGTQETQYF. The CDR3, as DNA: TGTGCCACCCGGGGCACACAAGAGACCCAGTACTTC.

V is TRBV7-9 and J is TRBJ2-7; 7 bases line up with TRBD1. This CDR3 has 13 amino acids. Germline values: CDR1 SEHNR, CDR2 FQNEAQ (reference sequence). V shed 3 bases, J shed 6 bases, and the junction held 5 bases outside the gene matches. The CDR3 DNA reads TGTGCCAGCAGCTTTGGGACAGCGCTCGAGCAGTACTTC. Translated, it gives CASSFGTALEQYF.

There are a few counts of this clone. The chain is built from TRBV7-2 and TRBJ2-1; D perhaps matches TRBD2 (5 bases). V lost 5 bases to trimming and J lost 15 bases, with 17 bases between them. The CDR3 extends over 12 amino acids. CDR1 SGHTA and CDR2 FQGNSA come from the germline V gene. The CDR3 nucleotides are TGTGCCAGCAGCATAGTCGGGATCTACTGGTTCTTC. Amino acids: CASSIVGIYWFF.